The sequence of this T cell receptor beta chain was determined in a study of CD8 T cells in ankylosing spondylitis. Study-wide findings and caveats: Roughly eight highly homologous variants made up a TCR beta motif that seemed to typify ankylosing spondylitis blood. A subset of motif variants has previously been described in the synovial fluid and blood of reactive arthritis.

This clonotype was counted a few times. Its cognate antigen is unknown. TCRdb reprocessed the 5' RACE reads with MiXCR, giving one entry per CDR3 protein. The sample comprises hundreds of thousands of distinct CDR3 sequences, about 12% of which are singletons, and 0.51% rests with the top ten. Trimming took off 6 bases at V and 0 bases at J, with 12 bases between the two ends. CDR1 is MNHNS and CDR2 is SASEGT in the germline V gene. The CDR3 contains 15 residues. The clonotype comes from a male donor with ankylosing spondylitis. The chain uses TRBV6-1 and TRBJ2-4; the D gene is possibly TRBD1 (5 bases). Input material: blood, either unsorted or a sorted T cell fraction (not recorded which). CDR3 DNA sequence: TGTGCCAGCAGGATCGACAGACTAGCCAAAAACATTCAGTACTTC. It translates to CASRIDRLAKNIQYF.